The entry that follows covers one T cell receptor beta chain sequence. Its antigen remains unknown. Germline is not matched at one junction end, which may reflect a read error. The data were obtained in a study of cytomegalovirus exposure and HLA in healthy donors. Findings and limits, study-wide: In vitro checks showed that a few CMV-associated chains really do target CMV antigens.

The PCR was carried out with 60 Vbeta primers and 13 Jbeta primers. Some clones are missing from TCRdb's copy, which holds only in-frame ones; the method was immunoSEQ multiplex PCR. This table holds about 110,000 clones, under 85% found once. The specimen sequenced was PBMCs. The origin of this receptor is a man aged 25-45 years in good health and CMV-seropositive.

The CDR3 reads CANSLWSGEQYF. As DNA, the CDR3 is TGTGCCAACAGTTTATGGTCGGGAGAGCAGTACTTC. The rearrangement joins TRBV27 to TRBJ2-7; D is perhaps TRBD2 (5 bases). Germline lookup yields CDR1 MNHEY and CDR2 SMNVEV (reference sequence). There are 12 residues in the CDR3.